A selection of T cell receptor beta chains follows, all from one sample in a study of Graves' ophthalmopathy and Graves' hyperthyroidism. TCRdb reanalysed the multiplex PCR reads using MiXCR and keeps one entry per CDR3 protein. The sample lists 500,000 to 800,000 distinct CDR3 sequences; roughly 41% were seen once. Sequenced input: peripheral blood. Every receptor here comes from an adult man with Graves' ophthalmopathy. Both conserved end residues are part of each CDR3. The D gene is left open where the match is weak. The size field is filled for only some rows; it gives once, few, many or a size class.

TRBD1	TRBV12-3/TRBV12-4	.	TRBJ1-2	CASSSTSPQGANYGYTF	TGTGCCAGCAGTTCAACTAGCCCACAGGGGGCTAACTATGGCTACACCTTC
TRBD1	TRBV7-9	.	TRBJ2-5	CASSLGRAGGQETQYF	TGTGCCAGCAGCTTAGGAAGGGCAGGGGGACAAGAGACCCAGTACTTC
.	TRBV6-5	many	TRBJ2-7	CASTVSYEQYF	TGTGCCAGCACCGTGTCCTACGAGCAGTACTTC
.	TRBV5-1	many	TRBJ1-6	CASSLDGAEGSPLHF	TGCGCCAGCAGCTTGGACGGAGCAGAAGGTTCACCCCTCCACTTT
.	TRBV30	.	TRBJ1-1	CAWSVAADEAFF	TGTGCCTGGAGTGTGGCAGCGGATGAAGCTTTCTTT
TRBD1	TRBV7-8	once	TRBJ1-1	CATTLVAEQGDTEAFF	TGTGCCACAACGCTGGTCGCCGAGCAGGGGGACACTGAAGCTTTCTTT
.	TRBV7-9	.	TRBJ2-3	CASSSLPGADTQYF	TGTGCCAGCAGCTCTCTCCCAGGAGCAGATACGCAGTATTTT
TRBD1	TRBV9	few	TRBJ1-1	CASSVGGTGGETEAFF	TGTGCCAGCAGCGTAGGAGGGACAGGGGGGGAAACTGAAGCTTTCTTT
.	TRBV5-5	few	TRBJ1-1	CASSSGRGSTEAFF	TGTGCCAGCAGCTCGGGGAGAGGGTCCACTGAAGCTTTCTTT
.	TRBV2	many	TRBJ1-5	CASNTGNSNQPQHF	TGTGCCAGCAATACAGGGAATAGCAATCAGCCCCAGCATTTT
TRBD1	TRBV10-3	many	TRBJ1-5	CAISEPGQVDQPQHF	TGTGCCATCAGTGAGCCGGGACAGGTGGACCAGCCCCAGCATTTT
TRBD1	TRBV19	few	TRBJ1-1	CASSQTGEGRAEAFF	TGTGCCAGTAGTCAGACAGGGGAAGGTCGGGCTGAAGCTTTCTTT
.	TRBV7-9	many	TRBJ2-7	CASSLEAGNYEQYF	TGTGCCAGCAGCTTAGAGGCCGGCAACTACGAGCAGTACTTC
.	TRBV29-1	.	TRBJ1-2	CAWTGTGSGYTF	TGTGCCTGGACTGGGACGGGAAGCGGCTACACCTTC
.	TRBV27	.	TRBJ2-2	CASSLGPDRFDTGELFF	TGTGCCAGCAGTTTGGGGCCTGACAGGTTCGACACCGGGGAGCTGTTTTTT
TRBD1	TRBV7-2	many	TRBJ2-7	CASSQGQVSYEQYF	TGTGCCAGCAGTCAGGGACAGGTTTCCTACGAGCAGTACTTC
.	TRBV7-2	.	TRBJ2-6	CASSLVLSIEGANVLTF	TGTGCCAGCAGCTTAGTATTGTCGATTGAAGGGGCCAACGTCCTGACTTTC
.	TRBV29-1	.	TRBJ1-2	CSSPTGYRHGYTF	TGCAGCTCCCCCACAGGGTACCGTCATGGCTACACCTTC
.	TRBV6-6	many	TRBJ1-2	CASRSSYGYTF	TGTGCCAGCAGATCCTCTTATGGCTACACCTTC
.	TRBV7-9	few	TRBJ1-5	CASSQEVGGMYQPQHF	TGTGCCAGCAGCCAAGAGGTAGGGGGTATGTATCAGCCCCAGCATTTT
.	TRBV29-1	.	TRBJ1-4	CSGIQGTGEEKLFF	TGCAGCGGGATACAGGGTACCGGGGAGGAAAAACTGTTTTTT
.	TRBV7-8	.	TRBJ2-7	CASSQEQANYEQYF	TGTGCCAGCAGCCAAGAACAGGCTAACTACGAGCAGTACTTC
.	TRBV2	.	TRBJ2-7	CASRNEQYF	TGTGCCAGCAGGAACGAGCAGTACTTC
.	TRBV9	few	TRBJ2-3	CASSASPLGGKLQYF	TGTGCCAGCAGCGCTAGTCCGTTGGGGGGAAAGTTGCAGTATTTT
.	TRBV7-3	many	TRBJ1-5	CASSGPGGVSNQPQHF	TGTGCCAGCAGCGGACCGGGGGGGGTCTCAAATCAGCCCCAGCATTTT
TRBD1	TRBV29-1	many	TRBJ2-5	CSVELGQGGQTQYF	TGCAGCGTTGAACTGGGACAGGGGGGGCAGACCCAGTACTTC
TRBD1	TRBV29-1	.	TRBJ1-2	CSVEVIGQGYGYTF	TGCAGCGTTGAAGTTATCGGACAGGGGTATGGCTACACCTTC
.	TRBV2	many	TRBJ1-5	CASSADSANQPQHF	TGTGCCAGCAGTGCCGACAGCGCAAATCAGCCCCAGCATTTT
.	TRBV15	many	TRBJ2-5	CATSRGFGGRLETQYF	TGTGCCACCAGCAGGGGGTTCGGGGGGCGCTTAGAGACCCAGTACTTC
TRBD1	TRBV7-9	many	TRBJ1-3	CASSLGDRGAGNTIYF	TGTGCCAGCAGCTTAGGGGACAGGGGAGCTGGAAACACCATATATTTT
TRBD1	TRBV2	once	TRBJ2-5	CASSSGTADEAQYF	TGTGCCAGCAGCTCCGGGACAGCGGACGAGGCCCAGTACTTC
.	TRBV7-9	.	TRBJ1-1	CASSRGPGTEAFF	TGTGCCAGCAGCCGCGGACCGGGCACTGAAGCTTTCTTT
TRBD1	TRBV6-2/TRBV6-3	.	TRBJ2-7	CASSYLDRDGNSYEQYF	TGTGCCAGCAGTTACCTCGACAGGGACGGGAACTCCTACGAGCAGTACTTC
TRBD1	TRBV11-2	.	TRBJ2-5	CASTRQGPETQYF	TGTGCCAGCACCCGACAGGGCCCAGAGACCCAGTACTTC
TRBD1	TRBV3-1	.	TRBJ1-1	CASSLNTGEGTEAFF	TGTGCCAGCAGCCTTAACACAGGGGAGGGCACTGAAGCTTTCTTT
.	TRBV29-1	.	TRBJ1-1	CSFPDTEAFF	TGCAGCTTTCCCGACACTGAAGCTTTCTTT
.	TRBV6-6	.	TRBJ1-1	CASSYSEGMNTEAFF	TGTGCCAGCAGTTACTCGGAGGGGATGAACACTGAAGCTTTCTTT
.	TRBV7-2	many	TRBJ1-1	CASSLERGTEAFF	TGTGCCAGCAGCTTAGAGAGGGGGACTGAAGCTTTCTTT
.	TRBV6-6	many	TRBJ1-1	CASSYSMEGEQAFF	TGTGCCAGCAGTTACTCGATGGAGGGTGAGCAAGCTTTCTTT
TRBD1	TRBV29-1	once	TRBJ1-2	CSVQTGDGGYTF	TGCAGCGTTCAGACAGGGGATGGTGGCTACACCTTC
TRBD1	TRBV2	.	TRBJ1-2	CASSLDPDRGDGYTF	TGTGCCAGCAGTTTAGATCCGGACAGGGGGGATGGCTACACCTTC
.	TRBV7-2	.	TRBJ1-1	CASSLRISMNTEAFF	TGTGCCAGCAGTTTACGCATATCCATGAACACTGAAGCTTTCTTT
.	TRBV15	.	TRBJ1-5	CATSRAKTQHF	TGTGCCACCAGCAGAGCGAAGACCCAGCATTTT
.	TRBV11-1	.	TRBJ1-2	CARSQASPRENYGYTF	TGCGCCCGCAGCCAAGCCAGCCCCCGGGAAAACTATGGCTACACCTTC
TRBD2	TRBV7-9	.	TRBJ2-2	CASSLYQSTSGRAGNTGELFF	TGTGCCAGCAGCTTATACCAATCGACTAGCGGGAGGGCAGGGAACACCGGGGAGCTGTTTTTT
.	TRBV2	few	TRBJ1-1	CASSRYFPRAANTEAFF	TGTGCCAGCAGTCGCTACTTCCCGAGGGCAGCAAACACTGAAGCTTTCTTT
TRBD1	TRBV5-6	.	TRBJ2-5	CTSDREVGQVQETQYF	TGTACCAGCGACCGAGAAGTGGGACAGGTCCAAGAGACCCAGTACTTC
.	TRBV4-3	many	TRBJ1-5	CASSQAEGSRPQHF	TGCGCCAGCAGCCAAGCAGAGGGCTCACGGCCCCAGCATTTT
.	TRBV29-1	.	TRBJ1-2	CNVVSDSGGYTF	TGCAACGTTGTGTCAGACTCCGGCGGCTACACCTTC
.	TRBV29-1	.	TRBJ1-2	CSLAYRTPNYGYTF	TGCAGCTTAGCTTATCGGACGCCCAACTATGGCTACACCTTC
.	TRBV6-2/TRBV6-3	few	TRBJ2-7	CASSYPWNEQYF	TGTGCCAGCAGTTACCCCTGGAACGAGCAGTACTTC
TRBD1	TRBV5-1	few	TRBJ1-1	CASSFRPQGLNTEAFF	TGCGCCAGCAGCTTCAGACCACAGGGGCTGAACACTGAAGCTTTCTTT
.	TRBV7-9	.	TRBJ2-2	CASKPWTTGELFF	TGTGCCAGCAAACCCTGGACGACCGGGGAGCTGTTTTTT
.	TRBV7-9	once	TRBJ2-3	CASSSTRADTQYF	TGTGCCAGCAGCTCCACGAGGGCAGATACGCAGTATTTT
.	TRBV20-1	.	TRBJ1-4	CSARQQVGEKLFF	TGCAGTGCTAGGCAGCAGGTAGGTGAAAAACTGTTTTTT
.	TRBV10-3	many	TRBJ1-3	CAISLAQSSGNTIYF	TGTGCCATCAGTTTGGCACAGAGCTCTGGAAACACCATATATTTT
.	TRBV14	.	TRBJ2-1	CASSLRTMRNEQFF	TGTGCCAGCAGCTTAAGGACCATGCGGAATGAGCAGTTCTTC
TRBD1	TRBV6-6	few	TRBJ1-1	CASSYLPDRASTEAFF	TGTGCCAGCAGTTACTTGCCGGACAGGGCTTCCACTGAAGCTTTCTTT
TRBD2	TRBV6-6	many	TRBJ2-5	CASRTSVVETQYF	TGTGCCAGCAGGACTAGCGTGGTGGAGACCCAGTACTTC